This T cell receptor (beta chain) was identified during a study of blood T cells in healthy people across ages. The CDR3 length is 20 residues. V lost 0 bases and J lost 4; bases outside the gene matches: 21. Germline-derived CDR1 and CDR2 are DFQATT and SNEGSKA (reference sequence). This clonotype was observed a handful of times. Its cognate antigen is unknown. A second PCR, run for roughly 7 to 12 cycles, used a sample-barcoded 5' primer plus a J-beta primer mix. TCRdb reanalysed the 5' RACE reads using MiXCR and keeps one entry per CDR3 protein. The profile shows 1 million or so distinct CDR3 sequences, under 45% of them singletons. Study-wide findings and caveats: Estimated diversity, derived from one million T cells, was regarded as an underestimate.

V is TRBV20-1 and J is TRBJ2-1; 7 bases align to TRBD2. The sample taken for sequencing was blood. The TCR comes from a woman between 55 and 75 years old in good health. The CDR3 nucleotides read TGCAGTGCTAGAGATCGTGGGAGGGCCGGGATGACGGGACGATACAATGAGCAGTTCTTC. It codes for CSARDRGRAGMTGRYNEQFF.